Shown below are 21 T cell receptor beta chains from a single sample sequenced in a study of beta chain features in type 1 diabetes. Study-level findings and limits: Type 1 diabetes patients showed a moderate but significant shortening of TCRB CDR3s in all four CD4+ subsets.

These TCRs are of unknown antigen specificity. Sequencing targeted expressed TCRB transcripts, as all isolated RNA had been reverse transcribed. Assay used: immunoSEQ multiplex PCR; TCRdb lists only in-frame clones, some missing. The table has hundreds of thousands of clones, around 15% seen once. Sequenced input: naive CD4+ T cells from blood. The receptors derive from a man younger than 30 with type 1 diabetes.

This rearrangement joins TRBV6-6 to TRBJ2-1; D is ambiguous. In germline, CDR1 is MNHNY, CDR2 SVGAGI (reference sequence). The CDR3 spans 13 residues. V dropped 2 bases and J dropped 9 bases, with 11 bases sitting between them. This CDR3 reads CASSYPIVGEQFF. DNA for the CDR3: TGTGCCAGCAGTTACCCCATTGTCGGTGAGCAGTTCTTC.

The chain employs TRBV25-1 and TRBJ2-7, with 11 bases that match TRBD1. CDR3 length: 17 amino acids. Germline values: CDR1 MGHDK, CDR2 SYGVNS. The trim removed 4 bases at V and 2 bases at J, leaving 10 bases unmatched. The CDR3 sequence is CASSAIPGQGDPYEQYF. The CDR3 DNA reads TGTGCCAGCAGTGCGATTCCGGGACAGGGGGACCCCTACGAGCAGTACTTC.

The rearrangement uses TRBV28 and TRBJ2-7; TRBD2 matches at 11 bases. Germline V gene data show CDR1 as MDHEN and CDR2 as SYDVKM. With 4 bases clipped from V and 3 bases from J, the junction kept 5 bases outside the gene matches. The CDR3 runs 15 residues. The CDR3, as DNA: TGTGCCAGCAGTTGGACTAGCGGGCCGGTCTACGAGCAGTACTTC. Translating gives CASSWTSGPVYEQYF.

The V call is TRBV18, the J call TRBJ2-5; TRBD1 is a possible D gene (6 bases). The ends were cut back, 4 bases at V and 2 bases at J, with 14 bases in the middle. CDR1 and CDR2 from the germline V gene are KGHSH and LQKENI. This CDR3 has 15 amino acids. The CDR3 sequence is CASSLQGRGQETQYF. The CDR3 DNA follows: TGTGCCAGCTCACTACAGGGTCGGGGACAAGAGACCCAGTACTTC.

The CDR3 DNA follows: TGTGCCAGCAGCGAGGCAGGGACAAATGAAAAACTGTTTTTT. Translated: CASSEAGTNEKLFF. V is TRBV9 and J is TRBJ1-4, with a weak D call TRBD1 (6 bases). Germline CDR1 and CDR2: SGDLS and YYNGEE. The ends were cut back, 3 bases at V and 5 bases at J, with 11 bases in the middle. This CDR3 spans 14 amino acids.

This clone turned up a few times. This rearrangement joins TRBV6-1 to TRBJ1-5; no firm D call. From germline, CDR1 is MNHNS and CDR2 SASEGT. V was clipped by 4 bases and J by 6 bases, with 16 bases between them. CDR3 length equals 15 residues. Here the CDR3 DNA reads TGTGCCAGCAGTGCGAGCCCGGGAGAGGCTCAGCCCCAGCATTTT. This gives the protein CASSASPGEAQPQHF.

This clone was seen a handful of times. The rearrangement links TRBV30 to TRBJ2-7, with D possibly matching TRBD2 (5 bases). With 3 bases removed from V and 3 bases from J, the gap between germline ends came to 12 bases. This CDR3 region has 13 residues. Germline values: CDR1 GTSNPN, CDR2 SVGIG (reference sequence). CDR3 DNA: TGTGCCTGGAGGTCCCCTGGGAGCTACGAGCAGTACTTC. Translated: CAWRSPGSYEQYF.

This chain links TRBV7-8 with TRBJ2-5, with TRBD2 matching over 8 bases. This CDR3 comprises 15 residues. Germline CDR1 reads SGHVS; CDR2 reads FQNEAQ. Unmatched junction bases numbered 5, after V lost 1 base and J lost 4 bases. The CDR3 bases are TGTGCCAGCAGCTTAGGCGGGGGGCCTCGAGAGACCCAGTACTTC. Protein sequence: CASSLGGGPRETQYF. Supplemented by reference TRBV7-8 and TRBJ2-5, the full variable domain reads GAGVSQSPRYKVAKRGQDVALRCDPISGHVSLFWYQQALGQGPEFLTYFQNEAQLDKSGLPSDRFFAERPEGSVSTLKIQRTQQEDSAVYLCASSLGGGPRETQYFGPGTRLLVL.

This clone was observed a handful of times. The chain uses TRBV7-9 and TRBJ1-1, with D possibly TRBD1 on 6 matching bases. Germline CDR1 SEHNR, CDR2 FQNEAQ (reference sequence). The V end lost 4 bases, the J end lost 0 bases, and 12 bases lay between the germline ends. This CDR3 is built from 15 residues. The CDR3 nucleotides read TGTGCCAGCAGCTCCTCGACAGGCATGAACACTGAAGCTTTCTTT. Translated, it gives CASSSSTGMNTEAFF.

The chain combines TRBV4-2 with TRBJ1-6; 7 bases align to TRBD1. The CDR3 covers 14 residues. CDR1 and CDR2 (germline): LGHNA, YNFKEQ. The V gene end was trimmed by 4 bases and the J gene end by 8 bases; junction bases not matched to a gene: 5. The CDR3, as DNA: TGTGCCAGCAGCCTCGACAGGGTGGATTCACCCCTCCACTTT. This encodes CASSLDRVDSPLHF.

This CDR3 is CASSREPYGYTF. The CDR3 DNA follows: TGTGCCAGCTCCAGGGAGCCCTATGGCTACACCTTC. The rearrangement uses TRBV7-9 and TRBJ1-2, with D perhaps TRBD1 (5 bases). The V end lost 8 bases, the J end lost 4 bases, and 11 bases lay between the germline ends. The CDR3 length is 12 residues. Germline V gives CDR1 SEHNR, CDR2 FQNEAQ (reference sequence).

The chain has TRBV10-3 and TRBJ2-7; 10 bases are shared with TRBD1. Germline V lookup: CDR1 ENHRY, CDR2 SYGVKD. CDR3 size: 13 residues. V was clipped by 8 bases and J by 3 bases; unmatched bases: 4. The CDR3 nucleotides read TGTGCCATCCGTGGGACAGGGGACTACGAGCAGTACTTC. The encoded protein is CAIRGTGDYEQYF.

This clone was observed a handful of times. The V and J genes are TRBV15 and TRBJ2-5, with 8 bases fitting TRBD2. This CDR3 has 12 residues. Germline V lookup: CDR1 LNHNV, CDR2 YYDKDF (reference sequence). The J segment lost 13 bases and the V segment lost 0 bases, leaving 4 bases of the junction unmatched. The CDR3 DNA sequence: TGTGCCACCAGCAGAGACGGACTAGCCGCGTACTTC. Translating gives CATSRDGLAAYF.

The rearrangement uses TRBV6-6 and TRBJ2-6; D unclear. V shed 3 bases and J shed 0 bases, with 6 bases lying between them. CDR3 size: 15 residues. Germline V CDR1 and CDR2: MNHNY, SVGAGI (reference sequence). The CDR3 DNA is TGTGCCAGCAGTTATGTAGACTCTGGGGCCAACGTCCTGACTTTC. Amino acid sequence: CASSYVDSGANVLTF.

CDR3 in DNA: TGCGCCAGCAGCTTGGGGCAGGTGGCCTCCGAGCAGTACTTC. Protein sequence: CASSLGQVASEQYF. The rearrangement uses TRBV5-1 and TRBJ2-7; D is undetermined. Germline CDR1 is SGHRS and CDR2 is YFSETQ. The length of the CDR3 is 14 residues. V was shortened by 0 bases and J by 6 bases, with 13 bases between the two germline ends. Drawing the rest from reference TRBV5-1 and TRBJ2-7, the complete variable domain is KAGVTQTPRYLIKTRGQQVTLSCSPISGHRSVSWYQQTPGQGLQFLFEYFSETQRNKGNFPGRFSGRQFSNSRSEMNVSTLELGDSALYLCASSLGQVASEQYFGPGTRLTVT.

The rearrangement links TRBV30 to TRBJ1-4, with D perhaps matching TRBD1 (5 bases). CDR1 is GTSNPN and CDR2 is SVGIG in the germline V gene (reference sequence). Trimming cost V 3 bases and J 6 bases, with 17 bases left between them. The CDR3 has 15 residues. In DNA, the CDR3 is TGTGCCTGGAGCAGGCCGGCGGGGGTGTATGAAAAACTGTTTTTT. It is translated as CAWSRPAGVYEKLFF.

This clone was counted only a few times. V gene TRBV10-2 combines with J gene TRBJ2-5, with 7 bases identical to TRBD1. V lost 5 bases and J lost 4; bases outside the gene matches: 10. The CDR3 length is 15 residues. The germline CDR1 and CDR2 sequences are WSHSY and SAAADI. CDR3 loop: CASSLLGQRGETQYF. CDR3 DNA: TGCGCCAGCAGTCTGCTGGGACAGAGAGGAGAGACCCAGTACTTC.

The gene calls are TRBV6-5 and TRBJ2-6; 7 positions agree with TRBD1. The CDR3 is 16 amino acids. V shed 3 bases and J 2 bases; nucleotides not matched to a gene: 4. Germline CDR1 reads MNHEY; CDR2 reads SVGAGI. Here the CDR3 DNA reads TGTGCCAGCAGTTATAGGGGGACAGCTGGGGCCAACGTCCTGACTTTC. Its protein product is CASSYRGTAGANVLTF.

The rearrangement uses TRBV6-1 and TRBJ2-6, with 7 bases matching TRBD1. The V segment lost 0 bases and the J segment 0 bases; nucleotides outside the gene matches: 11. The germline V gene has CDR1 MNHNS and CDR2 SASEGT. This CDR3 comprises 20 residues. In DNA, the CDR3 is TGTGCCAGCAGTGAAGCGCTTCCGGGACAGATGTCCTCTGGGGCCAACGTCCTGACTTTC. This sequence encodes CASSEALPGQMSSGANVLTF.

This clone occurred a few times. The V and J genes are TRBV5-6 and TRBJ1-2; possible D gene TRBD1, 5 bases. Germline lookup yields CDR1 SGHDT and CDR2 YYEEEE. The CDR3 is 13 residues long. Between the trimmed V and J ends, which lost 0 bases and 8 bases, there was a span of 11 bases. As DNA, the CDR3 is TGTGCCAGCAGCTTGGTCGGGGCCGGGGGCTACACCTTC. Amino acids: CASSLVGAGGYTF.

This clone was seen a handful of times. The rearrangement links TRBV5-6 to TRBJ1-2; D possibly corresponds to TRBD1 (6 bases). The germline gives CDR1 SGHDT, CDR2 YYEEEE. Trimming stripped 4 bases from V and 0 bases from J, with 19 bases between. This CDR3 region has 17 residues. The CDR3, as DNA: TGTGCCAGCAGCAGGAACGACAGGCGGTTAGCTAACTATGGCTACACCTTC. Protein: CASSRNDRRLANYGYTF.